What follows is one T cell receptor beta chain and its context. This receptor's antigen is unknown. There are no base qualities to consult, and no much larger clone falls within one base. V and J are trimmed by 6 bases and 3 bases, and the gene matches miss 8 bases of the junction. Per the germline V gene, ENHRY is the CDR1 and SYGVKD is the CDR2. From the cysteine through the phenylalanine, the CDR3 covers 15 amino acids. The retained sequence is limited to the CDR3, 45 bases, with the frame set at the first base. This sample stems from a study of cytomegalovirus exposure and HLA in healthy donors (dated by TCRdb to 2015 to 2018). The study in broad terms: An earlier analysis of several hundred of the donors reported 250 to 300 Gb of sequence data and some 100 million unique TCR beta sequences from about 200 million T cells. About 5 DR-DQ haplotypes were handled as single units for association and clustering, since linkage in the cohort was strong. All discovery cohort repertoires had been generated using a single sequencing platform. Among several hundred genotyped donors of the cohort, an average of approximately 240,000 unique TCR beta nucleotide sequences was sequenced per donor, of which roughly 17% were non-productive. Of the 350 to 450 genotyped donors, approximately 80% were placed in the genetic ancestry cluster associated with self-reported Caucasian donors. The study combined high-throughput TCR immunosequencing, statistical association of individual TCRs with disease status, and machine learning to predict cytomegalovirus infection status. The number of donors typed differed by locus, with roughly 620-640 for A, B, C, DRB1 and DQB1, over 500 for DQA1, about 610 for DPA1, and some 440 for DPB1. An earlier analysis of approximately 580 of the donors used high-throughput TCR beta sequencing to judge whether each TCR beta V gene segment behaved as functional or pseudogenic. The study used immunosequencing to profile the T cell repertoires of 666 subjects and linked those repertoires to cytomegalovirus serostatus. A later analysis re-examined previously published TCR beta repertoires from 600 to 700 donors and added high-resolution HLA genotyping to investigate patterns of TCR occurrence. Both class I and class II loci were covered by HLA typing, at four-digit resolution. In a later genetic analysis, genome-wide SNP genotypes for about 55% of the roughly 670 donors were used, and that subset was treated as a discovery cohort. In addition to the first cohort of 650 to 800 subjects, a separate validation cohort of around 110 different subjects was used. An early release covering about 600 HLA-typed donors comprised about 300 gigabases of sequencing data and approximately 80 million unique TCR sequences. Rather than drawing on any new phenotypic data, the later analysis identified candidate immune exposures from TCR beta sequences and the way those sequences occurred across donors. The aim of the study was to test whether cataloging public T cell receptors could identify signatures of past pathogen exposure. Donor age, sex, ethnicity and CMV serostatus were collected together with the repertoire data.

In total, over 600 healthy bone marrow donors made up the cohort. At the time of sampling, all cohort members were nominally healthy, though unrecorded immune exposures were likely present. The donor tested CMV seronegative, placing the donor among the 350 or so seronegative members of the cohort. A peripheral blood sample was provided by each donor, and peripheral blood mononuclear cells were used for TCR beta sequencing. Genomic DNA extraction from the blood cell samples was performed with the Qiagen DNeasy Blood Extraction Kit. The study at large found these results: In a later analysis, most CMV-associated TCR beta chains were found to appear HLA-restricted, with HLA associations seemingly driven largely by CMV exposure. In a later analysis, the rate of TCR association differed among HLA loci, with DRB1 alleles having the most associated TCRs and HLA-C alleles having the fewest. Only TCR beta chains were sequenced in this cohort, and the absence of alpha or paired-chain data limited detectable features. Broadly in line with IMGT annotations, most TCR beta V segments showed up in productive rearrangements about 87% or about 30% of the time in an earlier analysis of approximately 600 of the donors. CMV serostatus was the only immune exposure information available for the cohort. A further reported finding was that TCR beta sequences accurately predicted the HLA-A and HLA-B alleles for most subjects in the first cohort. Because some donors lacked HLA typing at each locus, the association tests relied only on the typed subset. The sequencing pipeline was judged likely to have produced a cluster of highly shared sequence variants as a technical artifact. Most TCR sequences were seen in very few donors, while some public TCRs were found in many individuals. The 87-base-pair reads could not distinguish some IMGT-functional V segments, including TRBV6-2 and TRBV6-3, so those segments were excluded. Compared with equally common non-associated chains, HLA-associated TCR beta chains in a later analysis were more clonally expanded and had lower generation probabilities. When HLA alleles, especially DR and DQ, strongly co-occurred, attributing TCR associations to individual alleles was difficult. Sequencing depth was assumed to be roughly uniform across donors in the presence/absence analyses, though that assumption may not hold. Specific HLA alleles were associated with roughly 16,000 TCR beta sequences at a false discovery rate of 0.05 in a later analysis. Correlated functional status among segregating V segments might reflect linkage disequilibrium, but an unknown experimental factor could not be ruled out. In vitro tests confirmed that three of the cytomegalovirus-associated TCR beta chains recognize cytomegalovirus antigens. V-gene and J-gene trimming of TCR beta chains was associated with a missense DCLRE1C variant in a later genetic analysis, and the association was replicated in an independent cohort. In a later genetic analysis, fewer N-insertions in productive TCRs were reported among donors in an Asian-associated ancestry cluster than the roughly 700-donor mean. In a later analysis, several top co-occurrence clusters were reported to appear linked to parvovirus B19, influenza, CMV and Epstein-Barr virus. The classifier was reported to diagnose cytomegalovirus status with high specificity and sensitivity in both the original and validation cohorts. In the study, 164 TCR beta chains were listed as associated with cytomegalovirus. According to the authors, the approach could potentially be generalized to other disease states and immunological phenotypes. Because counts were too low, seventeen rarely observed V segments, including chromosome 9 orphons, were excluded from the earlier analysis of 500 to 700 of the donors.

Libraries came from the immunoSEQ multiplex PCR assay. For the multiplex PCR, a mixture combining 60 forward primers for TCR Vbeta segments and 13 reverse primers for TCR Jbeta segments was used. The CDR3 region of rearranged TCR beta genes was amplified from genomic DNA with a multiplex PCR assay. The Illumina HiSeq System was used to sequence the amplified TCR beta libraries as 87-base-pair reads. Per the source publication's procedure: A later analysis tallied 80 million to 95 million unique TCR beta chains across the roughly 610 repertoires, and some 10 million of those chains were shared by two or more donors. To remove PCR and sequencing errors, raw reads were error-corrected and collapsed into unique sequences using a nearest-neighbor algorithm that merged closely related sequences. Alignment of CDR3 sequences to IMGT reference sequences was used to assign V, D and J gene segments. Each retained sequence needed at least a six-nucleotide match to both a V gene segment and a J gene segment. Rearrangements were called productive when the CDR3 lacked stop codons and stayed in frame with V and J; all others were non-productive. Following IMGT convention, CDR3 was defined as the stretch from the second conserved V-encoded cysteine up to the conserved J-encoded phenylalanine. In an earlier analysis of around 640 of the donors, sequences lacking an unambiguous match to a single V gene segment were excluded. An earlier analysis of under 750 of the donors called V segments functional above 56.7% productive rearrangements and segregating when the between-donor standard deviation exceeded 5%. A statistical classification framework was built to diagnose cytomegalovirus status from the catalog of TCR beta chain sequences. In a later analysis, V and J genes were assigned by comparing TCR nucleotide sequences against IMGT/GENE-DB human TR gene sequences. A later analysis assigned CDR3 sequences and most-parsimonious VDJ recombination scenarios with the TCRdist pipeline. In a later analysis, every TCR beta chain was defined by the combination of its CDR3 amino acid sequence and its V-gene family, and reads without a unique V-gene family were dropped. A later analysis removed roughly 590 highly shared, low-generation-probability nucleotide sequences to deal with suspected cross-contamination and a sequencing artifact. For each public chain, a later analysis derived a clonal expansion index from normalized ranks of inferred template counts within each repertoire. Generation probabilities in a later analysis came from a VDJ recombination model fitted to out-of-frame rearrangements, and those results were checked against IGoR. Hypergeometric tests were used in a later analysis to score TCR-TCR, TCR-HLA and TCR-CMV co-occurrence, with a repertoire-size bias correction applied to the TCR pairs. In a later analysis, false discovery rates were estimated by permuting HLA or CMV assignments 20 times. In a later analysis, co-occurring TCRs were grouped with DBSCAN, and TCRdist sequence similarity was added when clustering was performed within HLA-allele-positive subsets. Repertoires with fewer than 30,000 or more than 120,000 public chains, plus five repertoires with anomalous nucleotide sharing, were excluded from co-occurrence clustering. In TCRdb, the immuneACCESS table is reduced to in-frame sequences with V and J assigned. These tables do not hold every clone; where another copy was compared, an unresolved V gene accounts for under half, and the others remain unexplained. Clonal size and the V and J genes are those of that table, whereas D and trimming came from the DNA. The table for this sample lists tens of thousands of clones; less than 55% of them were counted only once. The top ten hold roughly 2.1% of the sample.

Material: PBMCs. This TCR was sampled from a woman aged 50 to 65 in good health and CMV-seronegative. Recombination connected TRBV10-3 to TRBJ2-7; 10 bases in the middle match TRBD1. The DNA reads as follows: TGTGCCATCAGGGCATTGGGACAGGGGTTCTACGAGCAGTACTTC. Its protein is CAIRALGQGFYEQYF.